The present T cell receptor beta chain was sequenced within a study of cytotoxic CD8 clonotypes in ibrutinib-treated CLL (dated by TCRdb to about 2021). Turning to the overall study: The cohort had 11 relapsed/refractory and more than 14 treatment-naive patients; 17 to 18 were IGHV unmutated. Responses were partial in around 25 patients and complete in 2; after median about 63 months follow-up, roughly 14 stayed in remission and roughly twelve progressed. Response samples were taken after a median of 12 months on treatment, ranging from about 6 to 40 months. Samples averaged 255,043 productive templates and 90,000 to 95,000 productive rearrangements. Longitudinal samples were available for about 30% of the roughly 86 trial participants. Cryopreserved peripheral blood mononuclear cells were obtained before treatment, at response, and at either sustained remission or disease progression. Patients were still on ibrutinib when every remission and progressive disease sample was collected.

For TCR beta library preparation, about 1.8 micrograms of genomic DNA were isolated from cryopreserved PBMCs. Longitudinal blood samples from CLL patients receiving ibrutinib monotherapy were subjected to high-throughput TCR beta sequencing. The patients took part in an open-label, single-center phase 2 trial of ibrutinib monotherapy. The goal of deep resolution MiSeq sequencing was a depth between 1 in 1 million and 1 in 200,000 T cells, and coverage averaged 10x per clonotype. The immunoSEQ hsTCRB Kit was used to generate TCR beta libraries. The authors processed their data as follows. Data were analyzed with ImmunoSEQ Data Assistant and ImmunoSEQ Analyzer, with V, D and J genes assigned per IMGT definitions. Clonality, which ranges from 0 to 1, was calculated by subtracting the normalized Shannon entropy of productive rearrangement frequencies from one. Only overrepresented clonotypes making up at least 0.05% of each patient's repertoire were included in the public clonotype analysis. Fewer than 15 repertoires from age-matched healthy donors, obtained from immuneACCESS, served as clonality controls. TCRdb took over this immuneACCESS table, retaining in-frame rearrangements with V and J assigned. Such tables are incomplete; in checked studies, under half of the missing clones stem from an unresolved V gene, and the remainder is unexplained. The D gene and trimming were derived from the DNA, and the V and J assignments and clone size from that table. This sample comprises tens of thousands of clones, 75% to 80% of them detected only once. The ten largest clones take up roughly 48% of the sample.

The germline ends are 18 bases apart after V is trimmed by 4 bases and J by 8 bases. The CDR3 covers 14 residues, taking in both the cysteine and the phenylalanine. The retained sequence is limited to the CDR3, 42 bases, with the frame set at the first base. The germline V gene (reference sequence) yields SGHNT for CDR1 and YYREEE for CDR2. Results and caveats for the whole study, not just this receptor: An increase in clonality was observed at ibrutinib response, with clonality remaining stable during sustained remission and falling back toward baseline at progression. Baseline clonality exceeded that of age-matched healthy donors and correlated strongly with circulating CD8+ T-cell counts. Sustained-remission and progressing patients did not have matched sampling times, and lymph node repertoires were not examined. Public clonotypes were rare and either shrank or stayed stable during treatment, and the rise in clonality at ibrutinib response reflected expansion of private clonotypes.

Of note for this clone: Its antigen target is currently unknown. Qualities for individual bases were not recorded, and no much larger clone is one base off.

The sample in question was PBMCs, obtained after 36 months of ibrutinib treatment. The chain was built from TRBV5-4 and TRBJ1-2; the best D guess is TRBD1, with 5 bases matching. This clonotype was sampled from a human donor with chronic lymphocytic leukemia. The DNA is TGTGCCAGCAGCCGCGCACGACCGGAGGGGGGCTACACCTTC. This gives the protein CASSRARPEGGYTF.